These 23 T cell receptor beta chains share one sample of origin, sequenced in a study of blood T cell repertoires in COVID-19. Clones were sequenced by immunoSEQ multiplex PCR, and TCRdb holds only the in-frame ones, with some missing. This table holds 100,000 to 150,000 clones, 65% to 85% found once. What was sequenced was peripheral blood. The receptor source for this set is a woman aged 80 or over with acute or convalescent COVID-19.

This chain connects TRBV9 to TRBJ2-5; D may be TRBD1 (6 bases). Germline lookup yields CDR1 SGDLS and CDR2 YYNGEE. V lost 0 bases, J lost 1 base, and 10 bases lay in between. The CDR3 runs 15 residues. The DNA of the CDR3 is TGTGCCAGCAGCGTAGGGGGACACCCCCAAGAGACCCAGTACTTC. This codes for CASSVGGHPQETQYF.

This rearrangement joins TRBV6-5 to TRBJ1-5; weak D call: TRBD1 (5 bases). V gave up 4 bases and J gave up 2 bases, with 15 bases separating them. The length of the CDR3 is 16 residues. Germline CDR1 and CDR2: MNHEY and SVGAGI. CDR3 sequence (DNA): TGTGCCAGCAGTTTCCTCCGGGGGGACGGCAATCAGCCCCAGCATTTT. It encodes CASSFLRGDGNQPQHF.

The rearrangement joins TRBV14 to TRBJ2-7; D may be TRBD2 (6 bases). Germline V gene sequence: CDR1 SGHDN, CDR2 FVKESK. V lost 3 bases, J lost 12 bases, and 18 bases lay in between. The CDR3 runs to 13 residues. The CDR3 DNA sequence: TGTGCCAGCAGCCAGGCCGGGACTCCCGTATGGTACTTC. This encodes CASSQAGTPVWYF.

The genes are TRBV25-1 and TRBJ1-2; D not certain. V lost 1 base and J 6 bases, leaving 9 bases between the germline ends. Germline CDR1 MGHDK, CDR2 SYGVNS. The CDR3 is 13 residues long. CDR3 protein: CASSEFLADGYTF. The DNA for the CDR3 is TGTGCCAGCAGTGAATTTTTGGCAGATGGCTACACCTTC.

The chain joins TRBV5-5 to TRBJ2-5; D might be TRBD2 (5 bases). The CDR3 extends over 16 amino acids. The germline CDR1 and CDR2 sequences are SGHKS and YYEKEE (reference sequence). V gave up 1 base and J gave up 5 bases, with 18 bases separating them. CDR3 bases: TGTGCCAGCAGCTTGACGTTGTACGCGGGCGGCGAGACCCAGTACTTC. Protein sequence: CASSLTLYAGGETQYF. Variable domain in full (rest from reference TRBV5-5 and TRBJ2-5): DAGVTQSPTHLIKTRGQQVTLRCSPISGHKSVSWYQQVLGQGPQFIFQYYEKEERGRGNFPDRFSARQFPNYSSELNVNALLLGDSALYLCASSLTLYAGGETQYFGPGTRLLVL.

The chain joins TRBV3-1 (or the pseudogene TRBV3-2) to TRBJ2-7; the match to TRBD2 covers 7 bases. This CDR3 has 15 residues. The germline V gene has CDR1 LGHDT and CDR2 YNNKEL (reference sequence). V lost 1 base to trimming and J lost 0 bases; unmatched junction nucleotides: 3. Here the CDR3 DNA reads TGTGCCAGCAGCCAAGGTGGGAGGGCCTCCTACGAGCAGTACTTC. Amino acids: CASSQGGRASYEQYF.

J is TRBJ2-7 and V is TRBV10-3, with 9 bases lining up with TRBD2. The CDR3 has 16 amino acids. The ends lost 0 bases at V and 3 bases at J; junction bases unmatched: 6. Germline values: CDR1 ENHRY, CDR2 SYGVKD. The chain's CDR3 is CAISESAGGQYYEQYF. Here the CDR3 DNA reads TGTGCCATCAGTGAGTCGGCGGGGGGGCAATACTACGAGCAGTACTTC.

This chain uses TRBV7-2 with TRBJ2-1; the D gene is possibly TRBD2 (6 bases). V was cut by 0 bases and J by 12 bases, with 15 bases left in between. CDR3 length: 14 residues. Germline values: CDR1 SGHTA, CDR2 FQGNSA. Written as DNA, the CDR3 is TGTGCCAGCAGCTTAGCGGGGATACCCGGGGGGCAGTTCTTC. Translating it yields CASSLAGIPGGQFF. The whole variable domain, filled in from reference TRBV7-2 and TRBJ2-1, reads GAGVSQSPSNKVTEKGKDVELRCDPISGHTALYWYRQSLGQGLEFLIYFQGNSAPDKSGLPSDRFSAERTGGSVSTLTIQRTQQEDSAVYLCASSLAGIPGGQFFGPGTRLTVL.

V gene TRBV24-1 combines with J gene TRBJ2-1; 8 bases align to TRBD1. V gave up 7 bases and J gave up 5 bases; unmatched junction bases: 27. This CDR3 comprises 21 residues. Germline V CDR1 and CDR2: KGHDR, SFDVKD. The CDR3 here is CATREHLTGAYGGTGDNEQFF. The CDR3 DNA follows: TGTGCCACCAGGGAACACCTGACAGGGGCCTACGGGGGAACGGGGGACAATGAGCAGTTCTTC.

Of note for this clone: Within the sample, other DNA sequences also encode this same CDR3. This sequence joins TRBV25-1 and TRBJ1-1, with TRBD1 identical over 7 bases. This CDR3 has 14 amino acids. Per the germline V gene, CDR1 is MGHDK and CDR2 is SYGVNS. V lost 4 bases to trimming and J lost 3 bases; unmatched junction nucleotides: 5. The CDR3 coding sequence is TGTGCCAGCAGTGCGACAGGGAGAGACACTGAAGCTTTCTTT. Amino acid sequence: CASSATGRDTEAFF.

This sequence joins TRBV12-3 or TRBV12-4 and TRBJ2-5; a possible D gene is TRBD2 (5 bases). The CDR3 has 13 residues. The ends were cut back, 4 bases at V and 7 bases at J, with 13 bases in the middle. This CDR3 is CASSSYGSWTQYF. In DNA, the CDR3 is TGTGCCAGCAGTTCCTATGGGAGCTGGACCCAGTACTTC.

V and J are TRBV18 and TRBJ1-3, with D possibly being TRBD1 (6 bases). The V gene's germline CDR1 is KGHSH and CDR2 LQKENI. Trimming cost V 6 bases and J 0 bases, with 12 bases left between them. The length of the CDR3 is 15 residues. The CDR3 DNA sequence: TGTGCCAGCTCCGGCGACAGGCTCTCTGGAAACACCATATATTTT. Its translation: CASSGDRLSGNTIYF.

This clone was seen only a few times. The CDR3 is CASSYGGSYNQPQHF. The CDR3 DNA follows: TGTGCCAGCAGTTATGGCGGCAGTTACAATCAGCCCCAGCATTTT. This chain uses TRBV6-6 with TRBJ1-5; D gene uncertain. There are 15 residues in the CDR3. The V and J ends lost 3 bases and 3 bases respectively, with 12 bases between them. Looked up from germline, CDR1 is MNHNY and CDR2 is SVGAGI (reference sequence).

V usage is TRBV19 and J usage is TRBJ2-7, with 10 bases that match TRBD1. Germline CDR1 LNHDA, CDR2 SQIVND (reference sequence). The CDR3 runs 15 residues. Trimming cost V 3 bases and J 3 bases; bases outside gene matches: 5. The CDR3 sequence: CASSIATGGSYEQYF. The CDR3, as DNA: TGTGCCAGTAGTATCGCGACAGGGGGCAGCTACGAGCAGTACTTC.

The chain recombines TRBV7-2 with TRBJ2-5; TRBD2 matches 8 bases. CDR3 length equals 16 residues. Germline trimming cut 5 bases from V and 4 bases from J; bases unmatched to any gene: 12. CDR1 and CDR2 (germline): SGHTA, FQGNSA. CDR3 sequence: CASSRGLATTIETQYF. In DNA, the CDR3 is TGTGCCAGCAGCCGTGGACTAGCCACAACTATAGAGACCCAGTACTTC.

The chain is built from TRBV11-2 and TRBJ1-6, with TRBD1 matching 9 bases. Per the germline V gene, CDR1 is SGHAT and CDR2 is FQNNGV. The CDR3 is 14 amino acids. Trimming took 5 bases from V and 10 from J; bases not matched to a gene: 6. In DNA, the CDR3 is TGTGCCAGCAGCCCTACAGGGGGCGGATCACCCCTCCACTTT. This translates into CASSPTGGGSPLHF.

This chain connects TRBV6-1 to TRBJ1-5; TRBD1 might be the D (5 bases). The CDR3 spans 16 residues. Germline CDR1 MNHNS, CDR2 SASEGT. V was shortened by 2 bases and J by 0 bases, with 11 bases between the two germline ends. CDR3 sequence (DNA): TGTGCCAGCAGTGAATTTGGAGGGGCTAGCAATCAGCCCCAGCATTTT. Protein product: CASSEFGGASNQPQHF.

This clone showed up just a few times. V gene TRBV9 combines with J gene TRBJ2-5; the match to TRBD2 covers 9 bases. Germline values: CDR1 SGDLS, CDR2 YYNGEE. Trimming at V came to 6 bases and at J to 5 bases, leaving 14 bases not matched to a gene. The CDR3 contains 16 residues. CDR3 region: CASTPLASGTRETQYF. The CDR3 nucleotides read TGTGCCAGCACCCCATTAGCTAGCGGGACTCGCGAGACCCAGTACTTC.

The chain links TRBV19 to TRBJ1-5, with a possible D match to TRBD1 (5 bases). The V end lost 9 bases, the J end lost 1 base, and 10 bases lay between the germline ends. CDR3 size: 13 residues. Germline V CDR1 and CDR2: LNHDA, SQIVND (reference sequence). Here the CDR3 DNA reads TGTGCCAGCGAACCAGGGAGCAATCAGCCCCAGCATTTT. It is translated as CASEPGSNQPQHF.

This clone appeared a single time. The chain couples TRBV2 to TRBJ1-5, with 8 bases lining up with TRBD1. V was clipped by 6 bases and J by 3 bases; unmatched bases: 7. This CDR3 region has 15 residues. Looked up from germline, CDR1 is SNHLY and CDR2 is FYNNEI. This chain's CDR3 is CASRRTGSPNQPQHF. In nucleotides, the CDR3 is TGTGCCAGCAGGAGGACAGGGAGTCCCAATCAGCCCCAGCATTTT.

The rearrangement uses TRBV7-2 and TRBJ2-1; TRBD2 matches 9 bases. In germline, CDR1 is SGHTA, CDR2 FQGNSA. The J segment lost 4 bases and the V segment lost 5 bases, leaving 12 bases of the junction unmatched. CDR3 size: 17 residues. The CDR3 DNA follows: TGTGCCAGCAGCCCAGAGGTCCTAGCGGGAAGATACAATGAGCAGTTCTTC. Its translation: CASSPEVLAGRYNEQFF. Full variable domain (outside the CDR3, taken from reference TRBV7-2 and TRBJ2-1): GAGVSQSPSNKVTEKGKDVELRCDPISGHTALYWYRQSLGQGLEFLIYFQGNSAPDKSGLPSDRFSAERTGGSVSTLTIQRTQQEDSAVYLCASSPEVLAGRYNEQFFGPGTRLTVL.

V is TRBV9 and J is TRBJ2-7; 9 bases are a match to TRBD1. Unmatched junction bases numbered 10, after V lost 3 bases and J lost 3 bases. The CDR3 has 16 residues. Germline lookup yields CDR1 SGDLS and CDR2 YYNGEE. CDR3 DNA sequence: TGTGCCAGCAGCGCACGACCGGGACAGGGCCTCTACGAGCAGTACTTC. Its protein is CASSARPGQGLYEQYF.

This chain connects TRBV5-1 to TRBJ1-1, with 9 positions matching TRBD1. The CDR3 is made up of 16 amino acids. Per the germline V gene, CDR1 is SGHRS and CDR2 is YFSETQ. J gave up 4 bases and V 4 bases, and 11 bases lay outside the gene matches. CDR3 residues: CASSRGTGSVGTEAFF. In DNA, the CDR3 is TGCGCCAGCAGCCGCGGGACAGGGTCGGTCGGCACTGAAGCTTTCTTT.